The rows below give T cell receptor beta chains drawn from one sample of a study of T cells after yellow fever vaccination. Via MiXCR, TCRdb re-called the 5' RACE reads, giving one row per CDR3 protein. Of 340,000 or so distinct CDR3 sequences in the sample, around 12% were seen once. Sequencing was performed on CD4+ T cells sorted from PBMCs, taken 15 days after the yellow fever booster vaccination. Receptors originate from a man younger than 35 who received the YFV17D yellow fever vaccine. Both conserved end residues are part of each CDR3. The D gene is left open where the match is weak. Only part of the rows carry a size: once, few, many, or a class if the clone is expanded.

v_call d_call clone_size cdr3_aa
TRBV24-1 TRBD1 few CATSDPGQGSDTQYF
TRBV7-9 NA NA CASSLGVGTSSYEQYF
TRBV7-3 NA few CASSLSPGAPTENTEAFF
TRBV27 NA NA CASSRSIGVDTEAFF
TRBV7-9 NA few CASSLGIWEVEETQYF
TRBV9 NA few CASSQGGVWHQPQHF
TRBV12-3/TRBV12-4 NA few CASSPRGDQSPLHF
TRBV7-2 TRBD2 NA CASSFGSGGAGDTQYF
TRBV3-1 NA few CASSSPGSIYEQYF
TRBV20-1 NA few CSVSDSNEKLFF
TRBV12-3/TRBV12-4 TRBD1 NA CASSLYPTGLAFF
TRBV3-1 NA NA CASSHDREQFF
TRBV6-1 TRBD1 few CASSGGGNLYNEQFF
TRBV7-7 NA many CASSRGPARPGTQYF
TRBV5-1 NA few CASSLIQGFGGETQYF
TRBV4-1 TRBD2 many CASSPERGGLYEQFF
TRBV6-2/TRBV6-3 TRBD2 NA CASSRGRTSGINEQFF
TRBV7-2 TRBD1 NA CASSPRQGENSPLHF
TRBV29-1 TRBD1 NA CSTRQGARTDTQYF
TRBV18 NA once CASFETSGKASYTF
TRBV7-9 TRBD1 many CASSSGQGGTDTQYF
TRBV29-1 NA many CSVELILHTEAFF
TRBV5-4 TRBD2 few CASSLARAGGDNEQFF
TRBV10-3 TRBD1 few CAISPGQGSYEQYF
TRBV20-1 NA few CSRTGRPTDTQYF
TRBV6-5 NA many CASSWTNQNTEAFF
TRBV4-2 TRBD2 NA CASSQPSGGSNTGELFF